This T cell receptor (beta chain) was identified during a study of blood T cell repertoires in COVID-19. Study details: Sites in the United States, Italy and Spain provided acute and convalescent COVID-19 samples. Sources were T cells, B-cell-depleted T cells, or PBMCs; the material itself was cDNA or gDNA.

Original methodology: Reference gene primer amplification gave nucleated cell count estimates. TCRdb's copy holds only in-frame clones and misses some; the assay was immunoSEQ multiplex PCR. That table gives V, J and clone size, and the DNA gave D and trimming. This sample carries 70,000 to 95,000 clones, about four fifths of them seen once, and the ten largest clones take 20%. V lost 6 bases, J lost 4 bases, and 15 bases lay in between. The CDR3 consists of 14 residues. In germline, CDR1 is ENHRY, CDR2 SYGVKD. The receptor was isolated from a woman in her 70s with acute or convalescent COVID-19. V and J are TRBV10-3 and TRBJ1-1; a weak D match, TRBD1 (5 bases). Sequenced sample: peripheral blood. The CDR3 here is CAIRGPGFSTEAFF. CDR3 nucleotide sequence: TGTGCCATCAGAGGGCCAGGGTTCAGCACTGAAGCTTTCTTT.